Below, one T cell receptor (beta chain) is given with its context. This clonotype was recorded at least ten times. This clone's antigen is unknown. Per-base qualities were not stored, and no clone one base away is much larger. Trimming at the junction amounts to 5 bases on V and 1 base on J, and the germline ends lie 15 bases apart. The CDR3 contains 16 residues, cysteine and phenylalanine counted. Of the read, only the CDR3 DNA is kept; its 48 bases are in frame from base 1. From the germline V gene (reference sequence), CDR1 is MNHEY and CDR2 is SMNVEV. The data were obtained in a study of identical twins (dated by TCRdb to the mid-2010s). Regarding the study in general: The study deep-sequenced TCR alpha and beta repertoires from monozygotic twins, unrelated adults of various ages and cord blood to test whether fetal clonotypes persist. To rule out contamination, replicate twin experiments were performed at different times with different library preparation protocols.

Every donor in the study was a healthy Caucasian. Three unrelated non-twin adults were additionally sequenced: a male aged 18 to 30, a male aged 50 to 60 and a female aged 50 to 60. Using Miltenyi CD45RO+ enrichment and human naive T-cell isolation kits, memory (CD45RO+) and naive T cells were isolated from PBMC. The library relied on 5' RACE. The reads were generated on an Illumina HiSeq 2000. A universal primer binding site was introduced by template switching, and a unique molecular identifier was present in the final cDNA, enabling accurate counting of TCR cDNA molecules. Specific primers in the conserved constant-segment region were used to synthesize first-strand cDNA for the TCR alpha and beta chains. To control for contamination, each cDNA library was double barcoded with a SMART-Mk sample barcode plus Illumina barcodes. TruSeq adapter sequences along with Illumina sample barcodes were introduced in two successive PCR steps. TCR alpha and beta cDNA libraries were sequenced on the Illumina HiSeq platform with custom primers. The authors processed their data as follows. MiGEC was used to process raw reads and extract unique molecular identifiers, and MiXCR was used to find CDR3 positions. For each individual, recombination models were inferred using an EM algorithm with the repgenHMM and IGoR tools. The tcR package in R was used for shared clonotype analysis, with sharing normalized by the product of cloneset sizes. Out-of-frame nonproductive sequences were analyzed to study raw recombination free of thymic and clonal selection effects. TCRdb reprocessed the public reads (quality trimming at Q25 with fastp, clone calling with MiXCR) and kept in-frame beta chains. Duplicate CDR3 protein sequences are folded into a single record with the most common DNA and genes. What appears here as the V and J calls and clone size reflects TCRdb's work, not the paper's. The sample table records roughly 710,000 distinct CDR3 sequences; 6.1% of these occur just once. Together, the top ten hold about 1.8% of the sample.

Study-level results and caveats: In monozygotic twins, out-of-frame TCR alpha sharing was systematically underestimated by recombination models, although the models agreed with sharing between unrelated individuals. Compared with coincidental sharing between unrelated individuals, out-of-frame TCR alpha sequences shared between twins showed an excess of sequences with low generation probability. Invariant T cells such as MAIT and iNKT could partly confound zero-insertion analyses, though diverse VJ usage argued against this for most clonotypes. Because the same donors could not be followed over many years, the conclusions relied on cross-sectional statistical analysis. In beta out-of-frame sequences, excess twin sharing was weaker, because having fewer shared sequences lowered the signal-to-noise ratio. Abundant cord blood beta clonotypes had fewer insertions, young adult naive repertoires showed a similar but weaker trend, and memory repertoires showed no such trend.

The rearrangement joined TRBV27 to TRBJ2-1; 6 matching bases give a weak D call of TRBD2. The sample consisted of naive T cells sorted from blood. The sample's cell subset or site, from its label and the paper: cells isolated with a human naive T-cell isolation kit. This TCR was recovered from a young man in good health. The CDR3 has the sequence CASSPSLLASYNEQFF. The DNA sequence is TGTGCCAGCAGTCCATCCTTACTAGCATCCTACAATGAGCAGTTCTTC.